Following are 32 T cell receptor beta chains from one sample sequenced in a study of early T cells in non-severe SARS-CoV-2 infection. TCRdb reanalysed the 5' RACE reads using MiXCR and keeps one entry per CDR3 protein. Among approximately 76,000 distinct CDR3 sequences listed, 9% to 14% were seen once. Sequencing input: whole blood. These receptors were collected from an adult who was a healthcare worker with PCR-confirmed SARS-CoV-2 infection or an uninfected control (not recorded which).

The chain is built from TRBV19 and TRBJ2-3, with 8 bases that match TRBD2. Trimming took 0 bases from V and 1 from J; bases not matched to a gene: 6. In germline, CDR1 is LNHDA, CDR2 SQIVND (reference sequence). The CDR3 has 17 amino acids. The CDR3 sequence is CASSIDLAGGGTDTQYF. CDR3 sequence (DNA): TGTGCCAGTAGTATAGATCTGGCGGGAGGAGGCACAGATACGCAGTATTTT.

The rearrangement links TRBV16 to TRBJ2-7; 9 positions agree with TRBD1. The CDR3 is made up of 15 amino acids. After removal of 4 bases from V and 5 bases from J, the junction contained 9 bases not matched to a gene. Germline assignment: CDR1 KGHSY and CDR2 FQNENV. CDR3 protein: CASSPGGQGRNEQYF. The CDR3 DNA sequence: TGTGCCAGCAGCCCGGGGGGACAGGGACGCAACGAGCAGTACTTC.

This clonotype was counted many times. The rearrangement links TRBV20-1 to TRBJ1-5; TRBD1 matches 7 bases. CDR1 and CDR2 (germline): DFQATT, SNEGSKA (reference sequence). The CDR3 contains 15 residues. Trimming took 6 bases from V and 2 from J; bases not matched to a gene: 10. CDR3 loop: CSAVDRAEGNQPQHF. The CDR3 DNA reads TGCAGTGCGGTTGACAGGGCTGAGGGCAATCAGCCCCAGCATTTT.

This clonotype was detected only a few times. The CDR3 loop reads CASSLVTGTNEKLFF. DNA of the CDR3: TGTGCCAGCAGCTTAGTCACAGGAACTAATGAAAAACTGTTTTTT. V usage is TRBV11-2 and J usage is TRBJ1-4, with D possibly matching TRBD1 (5 bases). Trimming left V 1 base short and J 1 base short, with 7 bases between. The CDR3 has 15 amino acids. Germline lookup yields CDR1 SGHAT and CDR2 FQNNGV.

In its sample, this clonotype was seen a few times. The chain recombines TRBV18 with TRBJ1-5, with a weak D call TRBD1 (5 bases). Germline V gives CDR1 KGHSH, CDR2 LQKENI. The CDR3 has 17 residues. Trimming took off 3 bases at V and 4 bases at J, with 19 bases between the two ends. The CDR3 DNA reads TGTGCCAGCTCACCCGTCCTAGGCGGGGGTCCTAATCAGCCCCAGCATTTT. Amino acids: CASSPVLGGGPNQPQHF.

This clonotype was seen repeatedly, ten times or more. This rearrangement joins TRBV27 to TRBJ2-1; D possibly matches TRBD1 or TRBD2 (5 bases each). Germline assignment: CDR1 MNHEY and CDR2 SMNVEV (reference sequence). This CDR3 region has 13 residues. V lost 6 bases, J lost 6 bases, and 12 bases lay in between. DNA for the CDR3: TGTGCCAGCAGAAGACGTGGGGGCAATGAGCAGTTCTTC. Protein: CASRRRGGNEQFF.

This clonotype was found many times. The J gene is TRBJ2-3, the V gene TRBV29-1; the D gene is possibly TRBD1 (6 bases). V was pared by 8 bases and J by 3 bases, with 15 bases between. The CDR3 loop spans 13 amino acids. Germline V lookup: CDR1 SQVTM, CDR2 ANQGSEA. This CDR3 reads CSHHRDTTDTQYF. DNA for the CDR3: TGCAGCCACCACCGGGACACAACAGATACGCAGTATTTT.

This clonotype occurred many times. This chain joins TRBV29-1 and TRBJ2-2, with D maybe TRBD1 (6 bases). Trimming shortened V by 3 bases and J by 8 bases, and 19 bases separated the two germline ends. The germline V gene encodes CDR1 SQVTM and CDR2 ANQGSEA. The CDR3 has 15 residues. Here the CDR3 DNA reads TGCAGCGTTGATTCGGGACATCCGAACGGAGGGGAGCTGTTTTTT. It is translated as CSVDSGHPNGGELFF.

This clonotype was counted ten times or more. The chain uses TRBV30 and TRBJ2-1; D not certain. Trimming cost V 2 bases and J 9 bases, with 8 bases left between them. The CDR3 runs 11 residues. Germline V gene data show CDR1 as GTSNPN and CDR2 as SVGIG (reference sequence). CDR3 loop: CAWSPSAEQFF. As DNA, the CDR3 is TGTGCCTGGAGTCCCAGTGCTGAGCAGTTCTTC. The whole variable domain, remainder taken from reference TRBV30 and TRBJ2-1, is SQTIHQWPATLVQPVGSPLSLECTVEGTSNPNLYWYRQAAGRGLQLLFYSVGIGQISSEVPQNLSASRPQDRQFILSSKKLLLSDSGFYLCAWSPSAEQFFGPGTRLTVL.

This chain joins TRBV5-1 and TRBJ1-5; tentative D call: TRBD1 (5 bases). The V end lost 3 bases, the J end lost 4 bases, and 8 bases lay between the germline ends. CDR3 length equals 13 residues. Germline-derived CDR1 and CDR2 are SGHRS and YFSETQ. Here the CDR3 DNA reads TGCGCCAGCAGCTGGGACCGGAATCAGCCCCAGCATTTT. Translating gives CASSWDRNQPQHF.

In its sample, this clonotype was seen many times. V gene TRBV24-1 combines with J gene TRBJ2-7, with a possible D match to TRBD1 (6 bases). V lost 4 bases to trimming and J lost 4 bases, with 7 bases between them. Germline values: CDR1 KGHDR, CDR2 SFDVKD. The CDR3 spans 12 residues. CDR3 loop: CATSEQGYEQYF. Written as DNA, the CDR3 is TGTGCCACCAGTGAGCAGGGGTACGAGCAGTACTTC.

This clonotype was counted ten times or more. The chain has TRBV12-3 or TRBV12-4 and TRBJ2-5; 7 bases match TRBD1. V gave up 7 bases and J gave up 5 bases; unmatched junction bases: 10. This CDR3 region has 14 residues. The CDR3 DNA follows: TGTGCCAGCAATCGACAGGGTGTCTGGGAGACCCAGTACTTC. Protein: CASNRQGVWETQYF.

This clonotype has just a few counts. In DNA form, the CDR3 reads TGCAGTGCTAGGACCCCAATACTCTCCTATAATTCACCCCTCCACTTT. Translating gives CSARTPILSYNSPLHF. The chain employs TRBV20-1 and TRBJ1-6; D call uncertain. The CDR3 spans 16 residues. From germline, CDR1 is DFQATT and CDR2 SNEGSKA (reference sequence). Trimming cost V 3 bases and J 0 bases, with 12 bases left between them.

This clonotype has ten or more counts. This sequence joins TRBV29-1 and TRBJ2-1, with 7 bases aligning to TRBD2. In germline, CDR1 is SQVTM, CDR2 ANQGSEA. This CDR3 contains 13 residues. Trimming cost V 4 bases and J 4 bases; bases outside gene matches: 4. In DNA form, the CDR3 reads TGCAGCGTTGGTCCAGCGGGGTACAATGAGCAGTTCTTC. This gives the protein CSVGPAGYNEQFF.

This clonotype has just a few counts. The chain carries TRBV14 and TRBJ2-1; D call uncertain. With 0 bases removed from V and 2 bases from J, the gap between germline ends came to 2 bases. In germline, CDR1 is SGHDN, CDR2 FVKESK. The CDR3 sequence is 13 residues long. CDR3 coding DNA: TGTGCCAGCAGCCAAGAGGCCTACAATGAGCAGTTCTTC. Its protein is CASSQEAYNEQFF.

This clonotype was recorded only once. The chain couples TRBV5-6 to TRBJ1-1; maybe TRBD1 (6 bases). Trimming left V 4 bases short and J 4 bases short, with 11 bases between. This CDR3 is 13 amino acids long. The germline gives CDR1 SGHDT, CDR2 YYEEEE. Here the CDR3 reads CASSPQGPTEAFF. DNA of the CDR3: TGTGCCAGCAGCCCACAGGGCCCCACTGAAGCTTTCTTT.

In its sample, this clonotype was seen many times. This rearrangement joins TRBV6-4 to TRBJ2-1; TRBD1 matches 7 bases. The CDR3 consists of 14 residues. V was pared by 4 bases and J by 12 bases, with 12 bases of the junction left unmatched. The germline gives CDR1 MRHNA, CDR2 SNTAGT. Here the CDR3 reads CASSVDRVLKGQFF. The CDR3 nucleotides read TGTGCCAGCAGTGTCGACAGGGTACTTAAGGGGCAGTTCTTC.

This clonotype was found many times. The J gene is TRBJ2-7, the V gene TRBV29-1, with TRBD2 matching over 7 bases. Trimming took 6 bases from V and 3 from J; bases not matched to a gene: 8. In germline, CDR1 is SQVTM, CDR2 ANQGSEA. CDR3 length: 13 residues. CDR3 amino acids: CSVRARTSYEQYF. As DNA, the CDR3 is TGCAGCGTCCGGGCAAGGACTAGCTACGAGCAGTACTTC.

This clonotype has at least ten counts. The chain combines TRBV27 with TRBJ2-2; D ambiguous. Germline loops: CDR1 MNHEY, CDR2 SMNVEV (reference sequence). Trimming left V 3 bases short and J 1 base short, with 15 bases between. CDR3 length: 17 amino acids. As DNA, the CDR3 is TGTGCCAGCAGTTTTCGGAGCTCATATAAGAACACCGGGGAGCTGTTTTTT. Residues: CASSFRSSYKNTGELFF.

This clonotype was seen ten or more times. The J gene is TRBJ2-3, the V gene TRBV7-3; D gene uncertain. Between the trimmed V and J ends, which lost 0 bases and 0 bases, there was a span of 4 bases. The CDR3 is 14 amino acids. Germline V CDR1 and CDR2: SGHTA, FQGTGA. The CDR3 is CASSLTGSTDTQYF. DNA for the CDR3: TGTGCCAGCAGCTTAACAGGGAGCACAGATACGCAGTATTTT.

This clonotype was seen ten or more times. The chain uses TRBV28 and TRBJ2-4; TRBD2 is a possible D gene (6 bases). The CDR3 extends over 14 amino acids. Trimming cost V 6 bases and J 2 bases, with 11 bases left between them. Germline CDR1 MDHEN, CDR2 SYDVKM. CDR3 nucleotide sequence: TGTGCCAGCAGCGATGGGGGGTCCAAAAACATTCAGTACTTC. It codes for CASSDGGSKNIQYF. Variable domain in full (rest from reference TRBV28 and TRBJ2-4): DVKVTQSSRYLVKRTGEKVFLECVQDMDHENMFWYRQDPGLGLRLIYFSYDVKMKEKGDIPEGYSVSREKKERFSLILESASTNQTSMYLCASSDGGSKNIQYFGAGTRLSVL.

This chain uses TRBV5-1 with TRBJ2-7; TRBD1 might be the D (5 bases). CDR3 size: 13 residues. The V end was cut by 2 bases, the J end by 2 bases, with 8 bases between. From germline, CDR1 is SGHRS and CDR2 YFSETQ. The CDR3 DNA is TGCGCCAGCAGCTTTGGCAGGGCCTACGAGCAGTACTTC. This encodes CASSFGRAYEQYF.

The sample holds many counts of this clonotype. V and J are TRBV29-1 and TRBJ1-1; 9 nucleotides line up with TRBD1. Trimming cost V 7 bases and J 5 bases; bases outside gene matches: 5. CDR1 is SQVTM and CDR2 is ANQGSEA in the germline V gene. The length of the CDR3 is 12 residues. DNA of the CDR3: TGCAGCGCACAGGGGGCCGGGACTGAAGCTTTCTTT. Translation: CSAQGAGTEAFF. Full variable domain (rest looked up from reference TRBV29-1 and TRBJ1-1): SAVISQKPSRDICQRGTSLTIQCQVDSQVTMMFWYRQQPGQSLTLIATANQGSEATYESGFVIDKFPISRPNLTFSTLTVSNMSPEDSSIYLCSAQGAGTEAFFGQGTRLTVV.

As regards this clonotype: This may stem from a read error, because a much larger clone lies one nucleotide away. The J gene is TRBJ2-7, the V gene TRBV28; tentatively, D is TRBD2 (5 bases). In germline, CDR1 is MDHEN, CDR2 SYDVKM. The CDR3 length is 13 residues. The DNA for the CDR3 is TGTGCCAGCAGATTATCTCGCGGGTACGAGCAGTACTTC. As protein: CASRLSRGYEQYF.

J is TRBJ1-5 and V is TRBV20-1; D perhaps matches TRBD1 (6 bases). V was cut by 5 bases and J by 4 bases, with 18 bases left in between. Germline assignment: CDR1 DFQATT and CDR2 SNEGSKA (reference sequence). The length of the CDR3 is 15 residues. CDR3 protein: CSASRGGQRNQPQHF. The DNA for the CDR3 is TGCAGTGCTTCCCGAGGGGGGCAACGGAATCAGCCCCAGCATTTT.

This chain joins TRBV12-3 or TRBV12-4 and TRBJ1-2; unclear D gene. Trimming cost V 5 bases and J 3 bases, with 7 bases left between them. This CDR3 comprises 12 residues. As DNA, the CDR3 is TGTGCCAGCAGTGGGAGTCACTATGGCTACACCTTC. Its translation is CASSGSHYGYTF.

This clonotype was detected ten times or more. The chain recombines TRBV7-9 with TRBJ1-6; D is undetermined. The V end was cut by 1 base, the J end by 10 bases, with 11 bases between. Looked up from germline, CDR1 is SEHNR and CDR2 is FQNEAQ (reference sequence). This CDR3 has 14 amino acids. Here the CDR3 DNA reads TGTGCCAGCAGCTTAGAATGGCCGGGATCACCCCTCCACTTT. It encodes CASSLEWPGSPLHF.

At least ten counts were recorded for this clonotype. This rearrangement joins TRBV6-1 to TRBJ1-1; 7 positions agree with TRBD1. The CDR3 is 14 amino acids. The J segment lost 1 base and the V segment lost 9 bases, leaving 8 bases of the junction unmatched. Germline V gives CDR1 MNHNS, CDR2 SASEGT. The CDR3 is CASLRQGKNTEAFF. In DNA form, the CDR3 reads TGTGCCAGTCTCCGACAGGGAAAGAACACTGAAGCTTTCTTT.

This clonotype has a handful of counts. The rearrangement links TRBV10-1 to TRBJ2-5; 16 positions agree with TRBD2. Germline values: CDR1 WNHNN, CDR2 SYGVQD (reference sequence). V lost 6 bases to trimming and J lost 5 bases; unmatched junction nucleotides: 9. The CDR3 runs to 17 residues. The DNA of the CDR3 is TGCGCCAGCAGCCCGGGACTAGCGGGAGGGCCTTCCGAGACCCAGTACTTC. As protein: CASSPGLAGGPSETQYF.

This clonotype has only a few counts. This chain joins TRBV10-1 and TRBJ1-6; 9 nucleotides match TRBD1. CDR3 length equals 16 residues. The ends lost 4 bases at V and 9 bases at J; junction bases unmatched: 10. CDR1 and CDR2 from the germline V gene are WNHNN and SYGVQD (reference sequence). CDR3 in DNA: TGCGCCAGCAGTGTGATCAGGACAGGGGAACTTTCACCCCTCCACTTT. It yields the protein CASSVIRTGELSPLHF.

This clonotype was observed many times. This rearrangement joins TRBV27 to TRBJ1-6; unclear D gene. The CDR3 has 13 residues. V lost 3 bases and J lost 8, with 8 bases in between. Germline values: CDR1 MNHEY, CDR2 SMNVEV (reference sequence). Written as DNA, the CDR3 is TGTGCCAGCAGTTTGGGCAGTCATTCACCCCTCCACTTT. Amino acid sequence: CASSLGSHSPLHF.

By share, this clonotype ranks as medium-sized. V is TRBV6-5 and J is TRBJ2-7; 7 positions agree with TRBD1. The CDR3 contains 13 residues. V lost 6 bases and J lost 5; bases outside the gene matches: 7. The germline gives CDR1 MNHEY, CDR2 SVGAGI. CDR3 in amino acids: CASSPTGPHEQYF. The CDR3 DNA reads TGTGCCAGCAGCCCGACAGGGCCCCACGAGCAGTACTTC.